The rows below give T cell receptor beta chains drawn from one sample of a study of patients and donors after allogeneic stem cell transplantation. TCRdb fed the RT-PCR reads into MiXCR, producing one record per CDR3 protein. The repertoire holds over 350,000 distinct CDR3 sequences, with 16% as singletons. The sequenced sample consisted of blood, either unsorted or a sorted T cell fraction (not recorded which). These receptors all stem from a human donor who was either an allogeneic HSCT recipient or a stem cell or donor lymphocyte infusion donor (not recorded which). It is not recorded whose cells these are; they may come from a transplant donor. CDR3s include the opening cysteine and the closing phenylalanine or tryptophan. Fields, in order: V gene, D gene, clone size, J gene, CDR3 protein, CDR3 DNA. A D gene is named only where the DNA matches it firmly. A clone size is listed for some rows: how often the clone was seen (once, few, many), or a class if it is expanded.

>TRBV12-3/TRBV12-4|-|-|TRBJ1-1
CASGAYRDTEAFF
TGTGCCTCCGGGGCCTACAGGGACACTGAAGCTTTCTTT
>TRBV14|-|few|TRBJ1-1
CASSQELGPIFYTEAFF
TGTGCCAGCAGCCAAGAGTTAGGCCCCATCTTTTACACTGAAGCTTTCTTT
>TRBV28|-|many|TRBJ2-5
CASRPNLTPRDTETQYF
TGTGCCAGCAGGCCTAATCTAACCCCTCGGGACACCGAGACCCAGTACTTC
>TRBV7-9|TRBD2|-|TRBJ2-1
CASAWADRGGSNEQFF
TGTGCCAGCGCATGGGCGGATCGGGGAGGGTCCAATGAGCAGTTCTTC
>TRBV6-1|-|-|TRBJ2-2
CASRGNGELFF
TGTGCCAGCAGGGGTAACGGGGAGCTGTTTTTT
>TRBV6-2/TRBV6-3|-|-|TRBJ2-7
CASFSGYRTPYEQYF
TGTGCCAGCTTCTCCGGTTACCGCACACCATACGAGCAGTACTTC
>TRBV6-2/TRBV6-3|TRBD1|few|TRBJ1-5
CASSYEGASYQPQHF
TGTGCCAGCAGTTACGAGGGGGCTTCGTATCAGCCCCAGCATTTT
>TRBV2|TRBD1|-|TRBJ2-7
CASSLTGALNYEQYF
TGTGCCAGCAGTCTGACAGGGGCCCTTAACTACGAGCAGTACTTC
>TRBV19|-|once|TRBJ2-1
CACQDRTSYNEQFF
TGTGCCTGCCAAGACAGGACCTCCTACAATGAGCAGTTCTTC
>TRBV5-5|-|few|TRBJ1-1
CASSPGVALAAFF
TGTGCCAGCAGTCCCGGGGTCGCGTTAGCGGCTTTCTTT
>TRBV7-9|-|many|TRBJ2-1
CASIGGNEQFF
TGTGCCAGCATAGGCGGGAATGAGCAGTTCTTC